This T cell receptor beta chain derives from a study of T cells after yellow fever vaccination (dated by TCRdb to the late 2010s). In terms of the full investigation: Libraries from fractions with low cell numbers were prepared with the SMART-Seq v4 Ultra Low Input RNA kit. To track T-cell clones before and after primary and booster YFV17D yellow fever vaccination, bulk TCR alpha and beta repertoires were sequenced longitudinally. The cohort comprised two healthy male donors, one aged 18 to 30 and one aged 30 to 39 years. Blood was drawn at multiple timepoints before and after primary and secondary immunization, with bulk PBMC replicates and cell subsets isolated. What the study reported, not specific to this receptor: Computational filtering was needed because FACS-sorted repertoires could contain abundant contaminating clonotypes from the bulk population. The study included only two donors, which limits how far the findings can be generalized. The secondary T-cell response was found to be weaker but faster than the primary response, with a peak reached on day 5 rather than on day 15. A small share of clonotypes occurred in both CD4 and CD8 compartments, likely arising from convergent recombination. Most clones expanded after primary vaccination were re-detected after the booster (96% of CD4 and roughly 85% of CD8), suggesting broad memory maintenance.

Sample treatment or condition, as interpreted from the label and publication: live attenuated yellow fever vaccine strain. A standard Ficoll-Paque protocol was used to isolate PBMCs from peripheral blood. CD4 and CD8 T-cell fractions were isolated with Dynabeads CD4 and CD8 positive selection kits. TriZol was used to extract RNA from bulk PBMCs, CD4 and CD8 fractions, and dextramer-positive and dextramer-negative fractions. Spanning cysteine to phenylalanine, the CDR3 consists of 18 amino acids. Of the read, only the CDR3 DNA is kept; its 54 bases are in frame from base 1. CDR1 MDHEN and CDR2 SYDVKM are derived from the germline V gene. V is clipped by 2 bases and J by 4 bases, and the sequence between their germline boundaries is 23 bases long. TCR cDNA was synthesized by 5'RACE template switching, which introduced a universal primer site and unique molecular identifiers. Priming for cDNA synthesis came from both the TCR alpha and TCR beta constant segments. Library amplification used two PCR steps, and the second PCR step added sample barcodes and sequencing adapters. Libraries were sequenced on Illumina HiSeq 2500 (2x100 bp) or NovaSeq (2x150 bp). For the original study's pipeline: Demultiplexing of reads and collapsing into UMI consensus sequences were performed with MIGEC, and V(D)J alignment was carried out with MiXCR. Vaccine-responding clonotypes were defined with edgeR using replicate PBMC samples, requiring FDR below 0.01 and a log2 fold change above 5 up to day 15. Bulk clonotypes were assigned CD4 or CD8 identity according to which sequenced CD4 or CD8 repertoire held them at higher abundance. TCRdb trimmed public reads at Q25 via fastp, called clones via MiXCR and kept in-frame beta chains. CDR3 protein sequences are deduplicated, and each keeps its most common genes and DNA. The authors' filters were not applied to this entry. The sample includes almost 30,000 distinct CDR3 sequences, with about 5% observed a single time. 35% to 50% of the sample is in the top ten clones.

Many counts were recorded for this clonotype. Its antigen is currently not known. Within one base of it there is no much larger clone, and no base qualities were kept. The TCR sequence derives from a man between 25 and 39 years old who received the YFV17D yellow fever vaccine. Specimen: CD8+ T cells sorted from PBMCs, collected 10 days after the yellow fever booster vaccination. The chain is made from TRBV28 and TRBJ1-2; the D segment could be TRBD1, given 5 matching bases. The nucleotides are TGTGCCAGCAGTTTACCCGACGGGACGGCGGCATACATCTATGGCTACACCTTC. The translation is CASSLPDGTAAYIYGYTF.